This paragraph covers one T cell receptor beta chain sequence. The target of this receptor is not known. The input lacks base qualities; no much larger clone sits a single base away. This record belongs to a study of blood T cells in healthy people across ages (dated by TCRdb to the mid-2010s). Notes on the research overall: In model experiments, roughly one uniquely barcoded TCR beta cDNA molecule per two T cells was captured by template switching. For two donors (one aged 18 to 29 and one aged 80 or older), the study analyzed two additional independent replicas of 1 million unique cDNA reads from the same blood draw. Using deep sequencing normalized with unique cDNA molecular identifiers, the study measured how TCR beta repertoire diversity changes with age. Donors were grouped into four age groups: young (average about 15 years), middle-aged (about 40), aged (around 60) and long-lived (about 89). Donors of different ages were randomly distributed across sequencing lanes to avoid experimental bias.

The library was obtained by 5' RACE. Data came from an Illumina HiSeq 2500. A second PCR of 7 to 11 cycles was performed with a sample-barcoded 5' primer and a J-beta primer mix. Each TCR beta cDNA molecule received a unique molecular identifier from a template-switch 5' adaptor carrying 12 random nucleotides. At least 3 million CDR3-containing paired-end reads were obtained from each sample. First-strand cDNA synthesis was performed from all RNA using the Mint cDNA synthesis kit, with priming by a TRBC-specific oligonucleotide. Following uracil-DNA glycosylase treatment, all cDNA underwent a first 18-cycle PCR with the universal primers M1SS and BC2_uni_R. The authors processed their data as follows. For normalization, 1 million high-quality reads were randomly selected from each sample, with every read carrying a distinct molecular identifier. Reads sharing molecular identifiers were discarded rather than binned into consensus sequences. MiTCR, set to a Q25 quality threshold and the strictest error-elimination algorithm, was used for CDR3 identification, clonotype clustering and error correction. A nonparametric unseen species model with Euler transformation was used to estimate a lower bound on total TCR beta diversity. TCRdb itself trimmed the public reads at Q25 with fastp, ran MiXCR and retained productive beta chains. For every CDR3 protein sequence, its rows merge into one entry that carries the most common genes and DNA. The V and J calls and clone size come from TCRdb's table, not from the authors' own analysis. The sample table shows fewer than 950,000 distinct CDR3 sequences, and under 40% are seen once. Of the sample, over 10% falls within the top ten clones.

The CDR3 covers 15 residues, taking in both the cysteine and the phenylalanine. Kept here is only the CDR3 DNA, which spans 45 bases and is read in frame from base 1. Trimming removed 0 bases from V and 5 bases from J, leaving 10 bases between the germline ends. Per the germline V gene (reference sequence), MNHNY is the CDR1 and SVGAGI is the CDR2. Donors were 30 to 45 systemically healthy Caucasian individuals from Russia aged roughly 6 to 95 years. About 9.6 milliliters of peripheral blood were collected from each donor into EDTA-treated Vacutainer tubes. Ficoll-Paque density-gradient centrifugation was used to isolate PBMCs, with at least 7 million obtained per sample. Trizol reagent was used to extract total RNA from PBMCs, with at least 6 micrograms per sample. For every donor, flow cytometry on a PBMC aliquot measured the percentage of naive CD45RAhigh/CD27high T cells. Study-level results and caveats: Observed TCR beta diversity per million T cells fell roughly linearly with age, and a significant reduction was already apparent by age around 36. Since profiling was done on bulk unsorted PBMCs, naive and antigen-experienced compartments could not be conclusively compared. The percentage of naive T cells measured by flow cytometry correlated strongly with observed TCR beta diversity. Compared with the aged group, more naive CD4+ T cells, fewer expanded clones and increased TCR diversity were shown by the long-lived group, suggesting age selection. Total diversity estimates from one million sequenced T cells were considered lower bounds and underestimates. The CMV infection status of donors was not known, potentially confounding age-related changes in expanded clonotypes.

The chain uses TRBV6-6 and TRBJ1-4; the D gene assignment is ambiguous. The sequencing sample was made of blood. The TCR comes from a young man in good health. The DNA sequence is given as TGTGCCAGCAGTTACTCGATGGCGGAGAATGAAAAACTGTTTTTT. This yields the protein CASSYSMAENEKLFF.